Below are 21 T cell receptor beta chains sequenced from a single sample in a study of blood T cell repertoires in COVID-19. TCRdb keeps only in-frame clones here, not all; method: immunoSEQ multiplex PCR. Altogether about 53,000 clones are present, 75% to 90% being singletons, with the ten largest covering about 2.7%. The material sequenced was peripheral blood. The receptors stem from a man older than 75 with acute or convalescent COVID-19.

The rearrangement links TRBV5-5 to TRBJ1-6; unclear D gene. Trimming removed 4 bases from V and 8 bases from J, with 19 bases in between. The germline V gene encodes CDR1 SGHKS and CDR2 YYEKEE (reference sequence). This CDR3 contains 16 residues. The CDR3 reads CASSLSPRGSDSPLHF. CDR3 bases: TGTGCCAGCAGCCTATCTCCGAGAGGGAGCGATTCACCCCTCCACTTT.

J is TRBJ2-2 and V is TRBV12-3 or TRBV12-4, with 8 nucleotides matching TRBD2. This CDR3 comprises 12 residues. Trimming at V came to 4 bases and at J to 8 bases, leaving 0 bases not matched to a gene. The CDR3 coding sequence is TGTGCCAGCAGTTCTAGCGGGGGGGAGCTGTTTTTT. Encoded protein: CASSSSGGELFF.

The chain carries TRBV27 and TRBJ1-1, with a possible D match to TRBD1 (5 bases). Germline V gene lookup returns CDR1 MNHEY and CDR2 SMNVEV (reference sequence). The CDR3 sequence is 14 residues long. V was clipped by 6 bases and J by 1 base, with 12 bases between them. This CDR3 is CASSLPGGNTEAFF. CDR3 bases: TGTGCCAGCAGCCTACCGGGGGGGAACACTGAAGCTTTCTTT.

This chain connects TRBV7-2 to TRBJ2-5, with 7 bases that match TRBD1. The CDR3 sequence is 14 residues long. CDR1 and CDR2 from the germline V gene are SGHTA and FQGNSA. V was clipped by 8 bases and J by 5 bases; unmatched bases: 11. CDR3: CASSPARGWETQYF. The CDR3 DNA reads TGTGCCAGCTCCCCAGCCAGGGGGTGGGAGACCCAGTACTTC.

This chain joins TRBV6-5 and TRBJ2-5, with 8 bases aligning to TRBD2. After removal of 2 bases from V and 1 base from J, the junction contained 3 bases not matched to a gene. The CDR3 is 15 residues long. The germline V gene has CDR1 MNHEY and CDR2 SVGAGI. The CDR3 sequence is CASSYREGTQETQYF. The DNA of the CDR3 is TGTGCCAGCAGTTACCGGGAGGGGACCCAAGAGACCCAGTACTTC.

This clone is a singleton in its sample. The genes are TRBV10-3 and TRBJ1-1; D is ambiguous. The CDR3 is 14 residues long. Trimming left V 2 bases short and J 0 bases short, with 7 bases between. Germline V gene data show CDR1 as ENHRY and CDR2 as SYGVKD. The CDR3 coding sequence is TGTGCCATCAGTGAGAGGAGCATGAACACTGAAGCTTTCTTT. Its protein product is CAISERSMNTEAFF.

This clone was counted a few times. The chain has TRBV11-3 and TRBJ2-1; D is perhaps TRBD2 (7 bases). V dropped 5 bases and J dropped 7 bases, with 18 bases sitting between them. Germline CDR1 and CDR2: SGHNT and YENEEA. This CDR3 comprises 15 residues. CDR3 loop: CASSPEGGGRNEQFF. The CDR3, as DNA: TGTGCCAGCAGCCCGGAGGGGGGGGGCAGGAATGAGCAGTTCTTC.

This sequence joins TRBV7-2 and TRBJ2-5; D is unclear. V lost 2 bases and J 5 bases, leaving 12 bases between the germline ends. CDR3 length: 14 amino acids. Germline-derived CDR1 and CDR2 are SGHTA and FQGNSA. CDR3 sequence reads: CASSLYTPSETQYF. CDR3 DNA sequence: TGTGCCAGCAGCTTATATACACCCTCTGAGACCCAGTACTTC.

This chain joins TRBV18 and TRBJ1-5, with D perhaps matching TRBD1 (5 bases). In germline, CDR1 is KGHSH, CDR2 LQKENI. This CDR3 region has 14 residues. Trimming stripped 6 bases from V and 0 bases from J, with 9 bases between. The CDR3 sequence: CASSRGNSNQPQHF. CDR3 DNA sequence: TGTGCCAGCTCCCGGGGGAATAGCAATCAGCCCCAGCATTTT.

The J gene is TRBJ1-5, the V gene TRBV2; perhaps TRBD1 as D (6 bases). Germline-derived CDR1 and CDR2 are SNHLY and FYNNEI. The CDR3 has 15 amino acids. Trimming removed 4 bases at V and 2 bases at J, with 12 bases between. The CDR3 region is CASSVEGGGNQPQHF. In nucleotides, the CDR3 is TGTGCCAGCAGTGTAGAAGGGGGGGGCAATCAGCCCCAGCATTTT.

J is TRBJ2-4 and V is TRBV28; 8 bases agree with TRBD1. The V and J ends lost 6 bases and 6 bases, in that order; junction bases with no gene match: 10. This CDR3 region has 15 residues. Germline loops: CDR1 MDHEN, CDR2 SYDVKM. CDR3 sequence reads: CASSSPWQGANIQYF. The CDR3 DNA follows: TGTGCCAGCAGCTCCCCCTGGCAGGGGGCAAACATTCAGTACTTC. Full variable domain (rest looked up from reference TRBV28 and TRBJ2-4): DVKVTQSSRYLVKRTGEKVFLECVQDMDHENMFWYRQDPGLGLRLIYFSYDVKMKEKGDIPEGYSVSREKKERFSLILESASTNQTSMYLCASSSPWQGANIQYFGAGTRLSVL.

The chain couples TRBV3-1 (or the pseudogene TRBV3-2) to TRBJ2-2, with 11 bases aligning to TRBD2. There are 16 residues in the CDR3. Germline V lookup: CDR1 LGHDT, CDR2 YNNKEL (reference sequence). After removal of 4 bases from V and 4 bases from J, the junction contained 5 bases not matched to a gene. The CDR3 region is CASSRYSGGATGELFF. The DNA of the CDR3 is TGTGCCAGCAGCCGCTATAGCGGGGGGGCCACCGGGGAGCTGTTTTTT.

The V call is TRBV7-2, the J call TRBJ2-7, with 7 bases lining up with TRBD1. The CDR3 runs to 14 residues. V dropped 4 bases and J dropped 0; count of bases not matched to a gene: 3. Germline CDR1 is SGHTA and CDR2 is FQGNSA. The CDR3 sequence: CASSSGQNSYEQYF. The CDR3 nucleotides are TGTGCCAGCAGCTCGGGACAGAACTCCTACGAGCAGTACTTC.

The chain carries TRBV7-2 and TRBJ2-7; a weak D match, TRBD2 (5 bases). The CDR3 length is 15 residues. The ends were cut back, 5 bases at V and 2 bases at J, with 16 bases in the middle. Per the germline V gene, CDR1 is SGHTA and CDR2 is FQGNSA. In DNA, the CDR3 is TGTGCCAGCAGCCACTCGAGGACTCCTGCCTACGAGCAGTACTTC. Translation gives CASSHSRTPAYEQYF.

V and J are TRBV7-2 and TRBJ1-6; D perhaps matches TRBD1 (5 bases). V was clipped by 5 bases and J by 2 bases, with 13 bases between them. The CDR3 has 16 residues. CDR1 and CDR2 (germline): SGHTA, FQGNSA. CDR3 bases: TGTGCCAGCAGCCCGGGGGTAGGCCCCTATAATTCACCCCTCCACTTT. Its translation is CASSPGVGPYNSPLHF.

The chain has TRBV5-4 and TRBJ1-1; no clear D. Trimming removed 4 bases at V and 4 bases at J, with 11 bases between. The CDR3 sequence is 13 residues long. From germline, CDR1 is SGHNT and CDR2 YYREEE (reference sequence). This CDR3 is CASSPWAGTEAFF. For the CDR3, the DNA is TGTGCCAGCAGCCCCTGGGCGGGCACTGAAGCTTTCTTT.

The chain links TRBV6-1 to TRBJ2-7; D remains unclear. The CDR3 consists of 13 residues. V was pared by 1 base and J by 3 bases, with 7 bases between. Germline V gene lookup returns CDR1 MNHNS and CDR2 SASEGT. In DNA form, the CDR3 reads TGTGCCAGCAGTGAAGGGGCCATCTACGAGCAGTACTTC. Translating gives CASSEGAIYEQYF.

V is TRBV2 and J is TRBJ1-2; 9 bases align to TRBD1. The CDR3 runs 14 residues. After removal of 2 bases from V and 5 bases from J, the junction contained 3 bases not matched to a gene. CDR1 and CDR2 (germline): SNHLY, FYNNEI. CDR3 coding DNA: TGTGCCAGCAGTGAATCGGGACAGGGTTATGGCTACACCTTC. It yields the protein CASSESGQGYGYTF.

This clone has just a few counts. The rearrangement links TRBV7-2 to TRBJ2-1; D may be TRBD1 (5 bases). V was clipped by 3 bases and J by 0 bases, with 9 bases between them. The CDR3 runs 15 residues. The V gene's germline CDR1 is SGHTA and CDR2 FQGNSA. CDR3 nucleotide sequence: TGTGCCAGCAGCTTCGACCAGGGCTCCTACAATGAGCAGTTCTTC. It specifies CASSFDQGSYNEQFF.

The CDR3 sequence is CASSSGGLNNEQFF. CDR3 sequence (DNA): TGTGCCAGCAGCTCAGGGGGGCTGAACAATGAGCAGTTCTTC. The chain carries TRBV9 and TRBJ2-1; perhaps TRBD1 as D (7 bases). This CDR3 is built from 14 residues. From germline, CDR1 is SGDLS and CDR2 YYNGEE. V lost 4 bases and J lost 5, with 13 bases in between.

Regarding this clone: An end of the junction differs from the germline gene, which may be a read error. The chain carries TRBV5-1 and TRBJ2-7, with 9 bases aligning to TRBD1. The CDR3 totals 14 residues. The germline V gene has CDR1 SGHRS and CDR2 YFSETQ. Here the CDR3 reads CASRLVWTGDEQYF. The CDR3 region has the DNA TGCGCCAGCAGATTGGTGTGGACAGGGGACGAGCAGTACTTC. Variable domain in full (rest from reference TRBV5-1 and TRBJ2-7): KAGVTQTPRYLIKTRGQQVTLSCSPISGHRSVSWYQQTPGQGLQFLFEYFSETQRNKGNFPGRFSGRQFSNSRSEMNVSTLELGDSALYLCASRLVWTGDEQYFGPGTRLTVT.